The text below deals with one T cell receptor beta chain. This entry comes from a study of blood T cells in healthy people across ages. Study context: The template switching approach captured approximately one barcoded beta molecule for every two T cells.

A second PCR of roughly 7 to 11 cycles used a sample-barcoded 5' primer and a J-beta primer mix. TCRdb analysed the 5' RACE reads with MiXCR anew, one entry per CDR3 protein. The sample lists 1.2 million to 1.5 million distinct CDR3 sequences, around 42% seen once, with 7% to 9.5% in the top ten. The germline gives CDR1 DFQATT, CDR2 SNEGSKA (reference sequence). This CDR3 region has 11 residues. Trimming took off 3 bases at V and 3 bases at J, with 5 bases between the two ends. This chain links TRBV20-1 with TRBJ1-1; D remains unclear. Sequencing used blood. This receptor was identified in a woman younger than 30 in good health. CDR3 in amino acids: CSASADTEAFF. CDR3 nucleotide sequence: TGCAGTGCTAGTGCGGACACTGAAGCTTTCTTT.